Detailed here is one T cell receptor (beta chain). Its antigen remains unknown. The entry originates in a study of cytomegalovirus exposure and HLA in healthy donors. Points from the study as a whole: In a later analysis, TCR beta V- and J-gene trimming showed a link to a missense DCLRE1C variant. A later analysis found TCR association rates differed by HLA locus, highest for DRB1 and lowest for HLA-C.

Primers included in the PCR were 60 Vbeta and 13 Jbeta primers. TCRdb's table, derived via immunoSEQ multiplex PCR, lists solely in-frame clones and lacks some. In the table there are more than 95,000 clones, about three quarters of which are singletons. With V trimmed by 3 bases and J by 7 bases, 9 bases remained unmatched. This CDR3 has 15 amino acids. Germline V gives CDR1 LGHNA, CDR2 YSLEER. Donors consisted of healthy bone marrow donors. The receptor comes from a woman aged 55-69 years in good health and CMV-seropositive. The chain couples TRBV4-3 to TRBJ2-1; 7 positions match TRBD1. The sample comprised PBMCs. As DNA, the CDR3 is TGCGCCAGCAGCCACCCGGGACAGTCGGGGAATGAGCAGTTCTTC. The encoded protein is CASSHPGQSGNEQFF.